Described below is a single T cell receptor (beta chain) sequence and its context. The antigen is undetermined. Profiling relied on immunoSEQ multiplex PCR, and the TCRdb table lists in-frame clones only, not all of them. The sample has a few hundred thousand clones, about 80% seen once. The data are from a study of shared clonotypes between healthy human individuals. Germline V gene data show CDR1 as MDHEN and CDR2 as SYDVKM. V lost 6 bases to trimming and J lost 7 bases, with 15 bases between them. CDR3 length equals 13 residues. Study conclusions and caveats: Sequencing depth was expected to influence donor clonotype sharing.

This chain links TRBV28 with TRBJ1-2, with a tentative D call TRBD1 (6 bases). Sequenced sample: PBMCs. This receptor was obtained from a woman in her 40s in good health. Some clones in this sample may be carry-over from other donors' samples. DNA for the CDR3: TGTGCCAGCAGCTTAGGAGGGGGTGTTGGCTACACCTTC. It codes for CASSLGGGVGYTF.